This T cell receptor beta chain was sequenced in a study of CXCR4 blockade with PD-1 therapy in pancreatic cancer. V lost 4 bases, J lost 6 bases, and 3 bases stayed unmatched. This CDR3 is built from 12 residues. Germline CDR1 and CDR2: SQVTM and ANQGSEA. These archived tumors were resected from patients never given neoadjuvant therapy beforehand. Assay: immunoSEQ multiplex PCR; the TCRdb copy retains only in-frame clones and omits some. The sample has about 3,600 clones, 41% seen once. Comment on this clone: Antigen unknown.

Findings of the study overall: Survival did not correlate with tumor clonality, which averaged around 0.14 versus 0.05.

The chain employs TRBV29-1 and TRBJ1-1; 9 bases align to TRBD1. This receptor was identified in a human donor with pancreatic ductal adenocarcinoma. The source material was tumor tissue. CDR3 in amino acids: CSVGQGDAEAFF. For the CDR3, the DNA is TGCAGCGTTGGACAGGGGGACGCTGAAGCTTTCTTT.